This TCR beta chain emerged from a study of cytotoxic CD8 clonotypes in ibrutinib-treated CLL. Germline-derived CDR1 and CDR2 are SGHAT and FQNNGV. The ends were cut back, 1 base at V and 2 bases at J, with 10 bases in the middle. This CDR3 has 15 amino acids. Data came from immunoSEQ multiplex PCR; TCRdb stores just in-frame clones and leaves some out. The sample gives 40,000 or so clones, approximately 45% of which show up once; approximately 20% is in the top ten. The source material was PBMCs, sampled before ibrutinib treatment. The chain has TRBV11-2 and TRBJ2-3, with D perhaps TRBD1 or TRBD2 (5 bases each). This receptor was taken from a human donor with chronic lymphocytic leukemia. For the CDR3, the DNA is TGTGCCAGCAGCTTAGGGACCGGGACCACAGATACGCAGTATTTT. This codes for CASSLGTGTTDTQYF.